These T cell receptor beta chains were read from a single sample in a study of shared clonotypes between healthy human individuals. The table came from immunoSEQ multiplex PCR; TCRdb's copy has only in-frame clones and leaves some out. The table lists approximately 590,000 clones, 95% to 96% of them singletons. The sample was naive CD8+ T cells sorted from blood. These receptors all come from a woman aged 25-40 years in good health. Each CDR3 is given with its conserved first and last residue. A D gene is named only where the DNA matches it firmly. Rows give clone size only sometimes, using once, few, many, or a class for an expanded clone.

TRBV7-9,TRBJ1-1,-,11,-,CASWGGDVAFF,TGTGCCAGCTGGGGTGGCGATGTAGCTTTCTTT
TRBV29-1,TRBJ2-2,-,14,-,CSVEEGAPTGELFF,TGCAGCGTTGAAGAGGGGGCGCCCACCGGGGAGCTGTTTTTT
TRBV30,TRBJ1-4,-,15,TRBD1,CAWSVLGQGNEKLFF,TGTGCCTGGAGTGTCCTAGGACAGGGGAATGAAAAACTGTTTTTT
TRBV27,TRBJ2-7,-,12,-,CASGRTLYEQYF,TGTGCCAGCGGAAGGACCCTCTACGAGCAGTACTTC
TRBV19,TRBJ2-2,-,15,TRBD2,CASSITSGYTGELFF,TGTGCCAGTAGTATCACTAGCGGATACACCGGGGAGCTGTTTTTT
TRBV7-9,TRBJ2-7,-,12,-,CASSLSDYEQYF,TGTGCCAGCAGCTTATCGGACTACGAGCAGTACTTC
TRBV28,TRBJ1-1,-,13,-,CANARGAGTEAFF,TGTGCAAACGCTCGGGGCGCAGGGACTGAAGCTTTCTTT
TRBV27,TRBJ2-1,-,14,TRBD2,CASRPSGINNEQFF,TGTGCCAGCAGACCTAGCGGGATAAACAATGAGCAGTTCTTC
TRBV27,TRBJ2-7,-,16,-,CASIRPGDLDSYEQYF,TGTGCCAGCATCCGTCCGGGGGACCTCGACTCCTACGAGCAGTACTTC
TRBV25-1,TRBJ2-7,-,14,TRBD2,CASRGPAGADEQYF,TGTGCCAGCAGGGGGCCAGCGGGAGCGGACGAGCAGTACTTC
TRBV27,TRBJ1-1,-,14,TRBD1,CASSRQGSNTEAFF,TGTGCCAGCAGCCGACAGGGGAGTAACACTGAAGCTTTCTTT
TRBV7-9,TRBJ2-7,-,16,TRBD1,CASSLGSGTASSEQYF,TGTGCCAGCAGCTTAGGTTCGGGGACAGCCTCTTCCGAGCAGTACTTC
TRBV4-1,TRBJ2-7,-,15,TRBD2,CASSLGLAGEHEQYF,TGCGCCAGCAGCCTCGGACTAGCGGGAGAGCACGAGCAGTACTTC
TRBV5-6,TRBJ2-7,few,12,-,CASSLAGDEQYF,TGTGCCAGCAGCTTGGCCGGGGACGAGCAGTACTTC
TRBV5-6,TRBJ2-7,-,13,-,CASSLGHNYEQYF,TGTGCCAGCAGCTTGGGCCATAACTACGAGCAGTACTTC
TRBV9,TRBJ2-7,-,12,-,CASSPGAYEQYF,TGTGCCAGCAGCCCCGGGGCCTACGAGCAGTACTTC
TRBV2,TRBJ1-2,-,17,TRBD1,CASSPGTGVLGRYGYTF,TGTGCCAGCAGCCCCGGGACAGGGGTACTGGGGCGCTATGGCTACACCTTC
TRBV5-8,TRBJ2-7,-,15,TRBD2,CASTITSGTSYEQYF,TGTGCCAGCACGATTACTAGCGGGACCTCCTACGAGCAGTACTTC
TRBV2,TRBJ2-1,-,13,TRBD2,CASWWEGQNEQFF,TGTGCCAGCTGGTGGGAGGGCCAGAATGAGCAGTTCTTC
TRBV5-6,TRBJ2-1,once,16,-,CASSPGTFTPYNEQFF,TGTGCCAGCAGCCCCGGGACATTTACCCCCTACAATGAGCAGTTCTTC
TRBV28,TRBJ2-1,-,13,-,CASSFQRDNEQFF,TGTGCCAGCAGTTTTCAGCGGGACAATGAGCAGTTCTTC
TRBV27,TRBJ1-5,-,13,-,CASSLWFNQPQHF,TGTGCCAGCAGTTTATGGTTTAATCAGCCCCAGCATTTT
TRBV28,TRBJ2-7,-,12,-,CASSFNLYEQYF,TGTGCCAGCAGTTTTAATCTGTACGAGCAGTACTTC
TRBV27,TRBJ2-7,-,15,TRBD2,CASTPGGAGIYEQYF,TGTGCCAGCACCCCCGGGGGGGCGGGAATATACGAGCAGTACTTC
TRBV2,TRBJ2-7,-,15,-,CASHGSGSRGTEQYF,TGTGCCAGCCATGGGTCAGGTTCACGAGGAACCGAGCAGTACTTC
TRBV21-1,TRBJ1-1,-,13,-,CASQPRLVTEAFF,TGTGCCAGCCAACCCCGGCTGGTTACTGAAGCTTTCTTT
TRBV19,TRBJ1-2,-,14,-,CASSSFIGPDGYTF,TGTGCCAGTAGTTCCTTCATCGGGCCGGATGGCTACACCTTC
TRBV1,TRBJ2-1,-,16,-,CTSSQKTSGRGNEQFF,TGCACCAGCAGCCAAAAGACTAGCGGGAGAGGCAATGAGCAGTTCTTC
TRBV23-1,TRBJ2-1,-,15,-,CASSQDRLSYNEQFF,TGCGCCAGCAGTCAAGATCGGCTATCCTACAATGAGCAGTTCTTC